Shown below are 11 T cell receptor beta chains from a single sample sequenced in a study of blood T cell repertoires in COVID-19. The protocol was immunoSEQ multiplex PCR, while the TCRdb copy is restricted to in-frame clones and leaves out a portion. Of over 400,000 clones in the sample, around nine tenths are singletons; the top ten hold roughly 8.5%. The sequencing sample was made of PBMCs or T cells enriched from blood (not recorded which). The receptors were sampled from a woman aged 60-70 years who had recovered from COVID-19.

This chain links TRBV29-1 with TRBJ2-3, with D tentatively TRBD2 (5 bases). The CDR3 contains 12 residues. The ends were cut back, 7 bases at V and 4 bases at J, with 12 bases in the middle. CDR1 is SQVTM, CDR2 ANQGSEA, per germline. The CDR3 protein is CSAKYGADTQYF. Here the CDR3 DNA reads TGCAGCGCCAAATACGGGGCAGATACGCAGTATTTT.

CDR3 sequence reads: CASSPRDRDFVNTEAFF. CDR3 DNA sequence: TGTGCCAGCAGTCCCCGGGACAGAGACTTTGTGAACACTGAAGCTTTCTTT. The gene calls are TRBV27 and TRBJ1-1, with 7 bases aligning to TRBD1. Germline CDR1 MNHEY, CDR2 SMNVEV (reference sequence). The CDR3 sequence is 17 residues long. V was clipped by 5 bases and J by 0 bases; unmatched bases: 12.

The chain is built from TRBV19 and TRBJ2-2, with 8 bases matching TRBD2. CDR1 LNHDA and CDR2 SQIVND come from the germline V gene (reference sequence). CDR3 length equals 14 residues. V lost 7 bases to trimming and J lost 6 bases; unmatched junction nucleotides: 7. The CDR3 nucleotides read TGTGCCAGTACTCGACGGGGGGGCTCCGGGGAGCTGTTTTTT. Translating gives CASTRRGGSGELFF. The complete variable domain, with remaining parts taken from reference TRBV19 and TRBJ2-2, reads DGGITQSPKYLFRKEGQNVTLSCEQNLNHDAMYWYRQDPGQGLRLIYYSQIVNDFQKGDIAEGYSVSREKKESFPLTVTSAQKNPTAFYLCASTRRGGSGELFFGEGSRLTVL.

V gene TRBV7-2 combines with J gene TRBJ2-3; TRBD1 aligns across 8 bases. From germline, CDR1 is SGHTA and CDR2 FQGNSA. The V gene end was trimmed by 4 bases and the J gene end by 1 base; junction bases not matched to a gene: 4. The CDR3 extends over 15 amino acids. The CDR3 loop is CASSSRQGRTDTQYF. CDR3 nucleotide sequence: TGTGCCAGCAGCTCGCGACAGGGGCGCACAGATACGCAGTATTTT.

In nucleotides, the CDR3 is TGTGCCAGCAGGGGGAGTCCTAGCACAGATACGCAGTATTTT. Translated: CASRGSPSTDTQYF. The J gene is TRBJ2-3, the V gene TRBV2, with D possibly TRBD2 on 5 matching bases. The CDR3 sequence is 14 residues long. The V gene lost 6 bases and the J gene lost 0 bases, with 10 bases spanning the gap. CDR1 and CDR2 from the germline V gene are SNHLY and FYNNEI.

The chain links TRBV19 to TRBJ2-3, with 8 bases matching TRBD1. Trimming removed 3 bases from V and 1 base from J; junction bases left unmatched: 3. CDR3 length equals 15 residues. Germline V CDR1 and CDR2: LNHDA, SQIVND (reference sequence). This chain's CDR3 is CASSILGQGTDTQYF. The CDR3 coding sequence is TGTGCCAGTAGTATTCTGGGACAGGGCACAGATACGCAGTATTTT.

The CDR3: CASRLRSAGYEQYV. CDR3 bases: TGTGCAAGTCGTCTCCGGAGCGCTGGCTACGAGCAGTACGTC. The chain is built from TRBV12-2 and TRBJ2-7; no DNA check was done on the table's D call, TRBD2. TRBV12-2 is reported as a pseudogene. CDR3 size: 14 residues.

The chain couples TRBV25-1 to TRBJ2-3, with TRBD1 identical over 8 bases. Trimming took 2 bases from V and 1 from J; bases not matched to a gene: 5. Germline V gives CDR1 MGHDK, CDR2 SYGVNS. This CDR3 has 16 residues. In DNA form, the CDR3 reads TGTGCCAGCAGTGAAACAGGGGGATTCGGCACAGATACGCAGTATTTT. This codes for CASSETGGFGTDTQYF.

The rearrangement links TRBV21-1 to TRBJ2-7; TRBD1 was called by the table and not checked on the DNA. TRBV21-1 is described as a pseudogene. There are 16 residues in the CDR3. As DNA, the CDR3 is TGTGCCAGCACCAACCGTGTTTACAGGCTCTCCTACGAGCAGTACGTC. It yields the protein CASTNRVYRLSYEQYV.

The J gene is TRBJ1-5, the V gene TRBV2; D might be TRBD1 (6 bases). The CDR3 is 16 residues long. CDR1 SNHLY and CDR2 FYNNEI come from the germline V gene. V dropped 5 bases and J dropped 4 bases, with 18 bases sitting between them. CDR3 protein: CASSKGGEGWNQPQHF. The CDR3 DNA reads TGTGCCAGCAGTAAGGGGGGGGAGGGTTGGAATCAGCCCCAGCATTTT.

CDR3 protein: CASSITFNQPQHF. Written as DNA, the CDR3 is TGTGCCAGTAGTATTACATTCAATCAGCCCCAGCATTTT. The chain uses TRBV19 and TRBJ1-5; D not resolved. V shed 3 bases and J shed 3 bases, with 6 bases lying between them. The CDR3 sequence is 13 residues long. Germline V gene data show CDR1 as LNHDA and CDR2 as SQIVND (reference sequence).